This TCR beta chain was retrieved from a study of monozygotic twins with inflammatory bowel disease. Study outcomes and limitations: Researchers were unable to tell different T cell subtypes apart. Compared with healthy twins, IBD patients shared fewer clonotypes with others, especially with disease activity.

On this clonotype: Its target is unknown.

Every TCR library consumed around 4,000 ng of total RNA. Each UMI, carrying a 6-nucleotide sample barcode, came from template switching. TCRdb re-called the 5' RACE reads and gives one entry per CDR3 protein, without DNA. The table for this sample gives roughly 150,000 distinct CDR3 sequences. The receptor comes from a human donor with ulcerative colitis or Crohn's disease, or a healthy co-twin of an affected twin (not recorded which). The sample was blood.

CDR3 protein: CASSPPSGSQETQYF. V is TRBV18 and J is TRBJ2-5; with no DNA, the TCRdb D assignment of TRBD2 cannot be verified. The germline V gene has CDR1 KGHSH and CDR2 LQKENI. The CDR3 sequence is 15 residues long.